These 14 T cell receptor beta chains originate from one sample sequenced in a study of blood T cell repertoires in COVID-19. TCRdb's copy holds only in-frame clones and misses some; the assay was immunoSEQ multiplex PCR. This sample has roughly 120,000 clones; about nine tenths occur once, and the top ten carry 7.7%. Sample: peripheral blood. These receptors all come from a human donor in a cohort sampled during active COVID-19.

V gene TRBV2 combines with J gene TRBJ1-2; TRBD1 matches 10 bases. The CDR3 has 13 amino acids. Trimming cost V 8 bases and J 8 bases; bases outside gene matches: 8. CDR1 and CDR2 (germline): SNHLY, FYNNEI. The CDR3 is CASFWDRGGGYTF. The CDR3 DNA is TGTGCCAGCTTTTGGGACAGGGGCGGAGGCTACACCTTC.

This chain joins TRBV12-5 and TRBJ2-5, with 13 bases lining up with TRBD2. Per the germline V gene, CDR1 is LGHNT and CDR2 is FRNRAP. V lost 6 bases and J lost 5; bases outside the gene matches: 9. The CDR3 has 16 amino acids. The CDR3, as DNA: TGTGCTAGTGGCCGTGGACTAGCGGGGGCCAGGGAGACCCAGTACTTC. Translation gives CASGRGLAGARETQYF.

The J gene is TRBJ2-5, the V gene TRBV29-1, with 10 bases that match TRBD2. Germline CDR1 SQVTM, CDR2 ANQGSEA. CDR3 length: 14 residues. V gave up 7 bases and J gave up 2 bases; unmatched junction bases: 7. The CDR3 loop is CSAPAGGGQETQYF. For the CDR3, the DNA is TGCAGCGCCCCAGCGGGAGGGGGGCAAGAGACCCAGTACTTC.

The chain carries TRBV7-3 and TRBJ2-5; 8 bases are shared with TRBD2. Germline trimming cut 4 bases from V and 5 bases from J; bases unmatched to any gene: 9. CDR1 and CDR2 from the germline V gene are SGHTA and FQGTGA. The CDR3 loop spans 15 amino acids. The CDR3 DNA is TGTGCCAGCAGCTCCTCTGGTAGCGGGGTGGAGACCCAGTACTTC. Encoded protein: CASSSSGSGVETQYF.

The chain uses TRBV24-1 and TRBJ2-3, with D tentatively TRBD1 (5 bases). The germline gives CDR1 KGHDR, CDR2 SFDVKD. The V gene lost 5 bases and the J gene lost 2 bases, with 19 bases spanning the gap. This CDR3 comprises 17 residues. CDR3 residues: CATSAWSDSLVTDTQYF. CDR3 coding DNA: TGTGCCACCAGTGCCTGGAGCGACAGCCTGGTCACAGATACGCAGTATTTT.

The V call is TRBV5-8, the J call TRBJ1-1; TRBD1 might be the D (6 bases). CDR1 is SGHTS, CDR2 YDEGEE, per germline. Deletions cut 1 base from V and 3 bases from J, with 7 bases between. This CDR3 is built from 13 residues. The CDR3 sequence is CASSLNRDTEAFF. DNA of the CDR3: TGTGCCAGCAGCTTGAACAGGGACACTGAAGCTTTCTTT. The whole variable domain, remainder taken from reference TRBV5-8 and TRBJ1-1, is EAGVTQSPTHLIKTRGQQATLRCSPISGHTSVYWYQQALGLGLQFLLWYDEGEERNRGNFPPRFSGRQFPNYSSELNVNALELEDSALYLCASSLNRDTEAFFGQGTRLTVV.

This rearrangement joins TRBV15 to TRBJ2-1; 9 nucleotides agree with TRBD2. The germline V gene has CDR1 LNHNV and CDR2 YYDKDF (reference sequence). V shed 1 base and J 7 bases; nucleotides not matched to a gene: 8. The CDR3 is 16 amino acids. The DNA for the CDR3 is TGTGCCACCAGCAGAGCGGGTAGCGGGAGAAATAATGAGCAGTTCTTC. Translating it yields CATSRAGSGRNNEQFF.

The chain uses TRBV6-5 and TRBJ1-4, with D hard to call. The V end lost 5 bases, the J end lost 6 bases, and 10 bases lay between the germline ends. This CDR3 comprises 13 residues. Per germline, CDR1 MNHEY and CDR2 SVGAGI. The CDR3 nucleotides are TGTGCCAGCAGTCAGGTCTGGGATGAAAAACTGTTTTTT. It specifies CASSQVWDEKLFF.

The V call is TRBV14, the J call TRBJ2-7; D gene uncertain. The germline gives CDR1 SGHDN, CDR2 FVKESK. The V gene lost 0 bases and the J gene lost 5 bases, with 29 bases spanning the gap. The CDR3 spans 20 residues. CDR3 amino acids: CASSQDEWQAFATYSHEQYF. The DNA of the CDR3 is TGTGCCAGCAGCCAAGACGAGTGGCAGGCCTTCGCTACCTACAGCCACGAGCAGTACTTC.

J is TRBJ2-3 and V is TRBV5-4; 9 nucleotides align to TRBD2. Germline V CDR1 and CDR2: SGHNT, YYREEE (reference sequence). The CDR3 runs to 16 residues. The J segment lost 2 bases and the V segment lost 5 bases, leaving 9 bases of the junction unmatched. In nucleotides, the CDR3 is TGTGCCAGCAGATCTCTAGCGGGGCGGCACACAGATACGCAGTATTTT. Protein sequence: CASRSLAGRHTDTQYF.

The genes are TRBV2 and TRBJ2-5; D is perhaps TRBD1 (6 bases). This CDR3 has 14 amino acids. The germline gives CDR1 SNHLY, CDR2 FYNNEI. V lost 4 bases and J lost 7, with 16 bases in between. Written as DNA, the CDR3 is TGTGCCAGCAGTGCTACACAGGGAAGTGGGACCCAGTACTTC. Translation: CASSATQGSGTQYF.

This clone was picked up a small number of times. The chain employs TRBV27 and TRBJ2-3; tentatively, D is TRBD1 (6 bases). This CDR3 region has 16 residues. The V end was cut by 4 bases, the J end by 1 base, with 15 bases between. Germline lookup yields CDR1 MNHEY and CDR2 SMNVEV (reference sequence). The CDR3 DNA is TGTGCCAGCAGTTCCCCACAGGGTTCTGGCACAGATACGCAGTATTTT. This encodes CASSSPQGSGTDTQYF.

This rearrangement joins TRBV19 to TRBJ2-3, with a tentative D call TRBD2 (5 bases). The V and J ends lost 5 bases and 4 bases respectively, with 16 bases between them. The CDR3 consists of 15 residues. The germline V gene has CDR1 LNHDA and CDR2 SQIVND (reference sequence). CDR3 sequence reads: CASSAQTSTADTQYF. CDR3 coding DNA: TGTGCCAGTAGTGCCCAAACTAGTACGGCAGATACGCAGTATTTT.

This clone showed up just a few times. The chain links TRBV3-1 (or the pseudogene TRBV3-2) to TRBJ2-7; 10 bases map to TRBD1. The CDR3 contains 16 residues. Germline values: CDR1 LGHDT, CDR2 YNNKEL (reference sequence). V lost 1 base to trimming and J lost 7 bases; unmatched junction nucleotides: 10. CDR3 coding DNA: TGTGCCAGCAGCCAAGGGATGGGGACAGGGGAAGAGGAGCAGTACTTC. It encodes CASSQGMGTGEEEQYF.